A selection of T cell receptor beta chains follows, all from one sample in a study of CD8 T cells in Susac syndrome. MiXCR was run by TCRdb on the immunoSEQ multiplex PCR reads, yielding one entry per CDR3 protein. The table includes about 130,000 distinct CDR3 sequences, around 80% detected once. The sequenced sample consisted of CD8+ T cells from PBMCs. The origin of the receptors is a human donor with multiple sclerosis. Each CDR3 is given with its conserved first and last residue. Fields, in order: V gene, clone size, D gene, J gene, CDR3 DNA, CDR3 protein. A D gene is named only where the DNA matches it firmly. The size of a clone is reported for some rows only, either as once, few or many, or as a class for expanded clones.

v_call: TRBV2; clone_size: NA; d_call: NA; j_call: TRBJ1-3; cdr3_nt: TGTGCCAGCATTTTTAACTCTGGAAACACCATATATTTT; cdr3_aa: CASIFNSGNTIYF
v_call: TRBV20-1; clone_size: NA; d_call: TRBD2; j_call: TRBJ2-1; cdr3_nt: TGCAGTGCTATTAGCGGGAGGGCCTTCTACAATGAGCAGTTCTTC; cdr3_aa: CSAISGRAFYNEQFF
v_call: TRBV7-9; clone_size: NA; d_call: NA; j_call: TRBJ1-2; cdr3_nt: TGTGCCAGCAGCCTCCAGCCCGGGGCAGCTGTTGGCTACACCTTC; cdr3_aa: CASSLQPGAAVGYTF
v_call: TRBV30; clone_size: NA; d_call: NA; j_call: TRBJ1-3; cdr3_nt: TGTGCCTGGAGTCCCCGAGGAAACACCATATATTTT; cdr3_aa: CAWSPRGNTIYF
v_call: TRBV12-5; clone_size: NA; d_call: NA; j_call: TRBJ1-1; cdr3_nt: TGTGCTAGTGGACCAGGGTTAGGGGACACTGAAGCTTTCTTT; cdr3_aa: CASGPGLGDTEAFF
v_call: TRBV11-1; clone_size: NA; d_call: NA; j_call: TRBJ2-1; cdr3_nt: TGTGCCAGCAGCCCCCTAAATGTGGGCGGGGAGCAGTTCTTC; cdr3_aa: CASSPLNVGGEQFF
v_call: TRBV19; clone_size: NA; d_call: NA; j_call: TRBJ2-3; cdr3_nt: TGTGCCAGTAGTATCCGTTACTTGCGGGGGCGCACAGATACGCAGTATTTT; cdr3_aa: CASSIRYLRGRTDTQYF
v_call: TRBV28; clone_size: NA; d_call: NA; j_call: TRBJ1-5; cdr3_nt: TGTGCCAGCAGTTTAAATTCGAGACCCTATTATCAGCCCCAGCATTTT; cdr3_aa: CASSLNSRPYYQPQHF
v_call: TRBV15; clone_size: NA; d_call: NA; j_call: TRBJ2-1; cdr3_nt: TGTGCCACCAGCAGAGATCGGGGGCGGGGCAATGAGCAGTTCTTC; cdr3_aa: CATSRDRGRGNEQFF
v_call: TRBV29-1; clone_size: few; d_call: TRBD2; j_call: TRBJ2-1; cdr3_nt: TGCAGCGTTGAAGGGATCGGGGGGGCCTACAATGAGCAATTCTTC; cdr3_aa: CSVEGIGGAYNEQFF
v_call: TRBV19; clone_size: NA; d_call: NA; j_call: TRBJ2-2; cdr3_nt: TGTGCCAGTAGTCTCCCCGGGGAGCTGTTTTTT; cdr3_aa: CASSLPGELFF
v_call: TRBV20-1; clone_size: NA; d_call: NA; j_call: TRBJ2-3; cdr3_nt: TGCAGTGCCCTAACGGTGGTGACGCAGTATTTT; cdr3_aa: CSALTVVTQYF
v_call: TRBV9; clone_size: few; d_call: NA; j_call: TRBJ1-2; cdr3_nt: TGTGCCAGCAGCGCCTCACTTGGACCAACTAACTATGGCTACACCTTC; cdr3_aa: CASSASLGPTNYGYTF
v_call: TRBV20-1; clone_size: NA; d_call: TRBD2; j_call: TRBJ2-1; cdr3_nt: TGCAGTGCTACTCTAGCGGGAGGACGCTACAATGAGCAGTTCTTC; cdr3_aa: CSATLAGGRYNEQFF
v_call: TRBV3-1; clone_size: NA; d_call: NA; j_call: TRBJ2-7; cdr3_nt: TGTGCCAGCAGCTCGAGGGGCGTCGAGAGCTACGAGCAGTACTTC; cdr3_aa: CASSSRGVESYEQYF
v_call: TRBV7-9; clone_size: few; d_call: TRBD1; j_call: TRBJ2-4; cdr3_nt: TGTGCCAGCAGCGGTGAGGGACAGGAGACCATTAAGGTTCAGTACTTC; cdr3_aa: CASSGEGQETIKVQYF
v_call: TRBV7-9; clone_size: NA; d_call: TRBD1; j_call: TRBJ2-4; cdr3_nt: TGTGCCAGCAGCTTAGTGACAGGGTTTGCCAAAAACATTCAGTACTTC; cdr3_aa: CASSLVTGFAKNIQYF
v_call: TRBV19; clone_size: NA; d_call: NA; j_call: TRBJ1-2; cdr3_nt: TGTGCCAGTAGAGACAGGAATGGGGTTGGCTACACCTTC; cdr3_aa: CASRDRNGVGYTF
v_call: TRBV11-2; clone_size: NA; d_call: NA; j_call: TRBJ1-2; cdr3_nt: TGTGCCAGCAGCTTACTGCAGGGGAACTATGGCTACACCTTC; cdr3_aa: CASSLLQGNYGYTF
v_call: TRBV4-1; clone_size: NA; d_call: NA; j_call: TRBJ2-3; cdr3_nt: TGCGCCAGCAGCCAAGAGCCCCTGAGGACAGATACGCAGTATTTT; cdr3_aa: CASSQEPLRTDTQYF
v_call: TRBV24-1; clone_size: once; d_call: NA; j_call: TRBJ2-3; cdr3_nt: TGTGCCACCAGTGATTACAGGGGAGGAGATACGCAGTATTTT; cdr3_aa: CATSDYRGGDTQYF
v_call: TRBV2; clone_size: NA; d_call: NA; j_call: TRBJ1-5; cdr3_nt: TGTGCCAGCAGTGAAGAGTTCACCGGAGGGGGTTATAGCAATCGGCCCCAGCATTTT; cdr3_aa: CASSEEFTGGGYSNRPQHF
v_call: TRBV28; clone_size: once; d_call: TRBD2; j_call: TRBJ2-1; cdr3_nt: TGTGCCAGCTTGGAAGTCGCGGGGGGTTACAATGAGCAGTTCTTC; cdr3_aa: CASLEVAGGYNEQFF
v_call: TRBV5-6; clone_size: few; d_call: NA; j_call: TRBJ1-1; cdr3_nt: TGTGCCAGCAGCCGACAGGCCCTCGGAACTTTCTTT; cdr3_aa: CASSRQALGTFF
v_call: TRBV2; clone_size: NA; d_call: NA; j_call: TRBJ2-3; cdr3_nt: TGTGCCAGCAGTTACCTCAGGGATCAGAGCTTAGATACGCAGTATTTT; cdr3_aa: CASSYLRDQSLDTQYF
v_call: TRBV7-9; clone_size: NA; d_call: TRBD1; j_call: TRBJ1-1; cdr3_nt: TGTGCCAGCAGCCCATCAGGGGGCTTAGGTGAAGCTTTCTTT; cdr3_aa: CASSPSGGLGEAFF
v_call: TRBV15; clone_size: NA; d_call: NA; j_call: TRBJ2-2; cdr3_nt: TGTGCCACCAGCAGAGCGGGGACGGACACCGGGGAGCTGTTTTTT; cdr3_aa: CATSRAGTDTGELFF
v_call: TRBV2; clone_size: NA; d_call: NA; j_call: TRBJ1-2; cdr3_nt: TGTGCCAGCAGTGACTGGCAGACAAAGGGCTACACCTTC; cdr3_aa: CASSDWQTKGYTF
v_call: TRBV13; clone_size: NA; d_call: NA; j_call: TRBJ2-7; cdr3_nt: TGTGCCAGCAGCCCCCGGGGCGATACCTACGAGCAGTACTTC; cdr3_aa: CASSPRGDTYEQYF